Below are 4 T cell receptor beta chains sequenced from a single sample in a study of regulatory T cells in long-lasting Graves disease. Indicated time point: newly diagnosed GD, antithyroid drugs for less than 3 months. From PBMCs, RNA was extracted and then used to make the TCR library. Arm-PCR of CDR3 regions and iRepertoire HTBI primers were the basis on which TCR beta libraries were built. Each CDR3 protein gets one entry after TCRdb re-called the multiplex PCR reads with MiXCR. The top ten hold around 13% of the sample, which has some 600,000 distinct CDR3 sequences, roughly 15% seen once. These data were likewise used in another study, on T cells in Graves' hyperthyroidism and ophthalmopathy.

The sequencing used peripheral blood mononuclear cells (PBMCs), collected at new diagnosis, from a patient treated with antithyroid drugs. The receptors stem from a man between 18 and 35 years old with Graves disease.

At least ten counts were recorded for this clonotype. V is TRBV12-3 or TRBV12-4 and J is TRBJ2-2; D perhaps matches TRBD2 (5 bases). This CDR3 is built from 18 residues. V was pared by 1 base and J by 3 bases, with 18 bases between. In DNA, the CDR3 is TGTGCCAGCAGTTTAGGCTTAGCGTTGGGAACTCACACCGGGGAGCTGTTTTTT. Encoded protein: CASSLGLALGTHTGELFF.

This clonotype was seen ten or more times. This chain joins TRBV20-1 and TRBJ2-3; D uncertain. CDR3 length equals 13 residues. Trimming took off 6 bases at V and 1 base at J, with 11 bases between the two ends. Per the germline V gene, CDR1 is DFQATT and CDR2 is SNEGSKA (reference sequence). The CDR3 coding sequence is TGCAGTGCCAATGGGCCGGGCACAGATACGCAGTATTTT. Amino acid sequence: CSANGPGTDTQYF.

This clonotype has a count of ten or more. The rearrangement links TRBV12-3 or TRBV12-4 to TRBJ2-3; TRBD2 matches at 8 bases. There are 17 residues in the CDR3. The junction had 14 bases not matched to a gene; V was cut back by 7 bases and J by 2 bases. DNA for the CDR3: TGTGCCAGCACCTTACTCCTCCGGGGGGGGTCCACAGATACGCAGTATTTT. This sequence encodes CASTLLLRGGSTDTQYF.

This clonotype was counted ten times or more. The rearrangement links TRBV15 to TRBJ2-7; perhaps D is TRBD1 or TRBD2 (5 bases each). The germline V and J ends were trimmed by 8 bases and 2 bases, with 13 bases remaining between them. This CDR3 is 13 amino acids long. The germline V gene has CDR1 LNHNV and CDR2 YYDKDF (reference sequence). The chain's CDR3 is CATGGGAAYEQYF. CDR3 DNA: TGTGCCACCGGGGGTGGGGCCGCCTACGAGCAGTACTTC.